The text below deals with one T cell receptor beta chain. This clonotype has at least ten counts. Its binding antigen is unknown. Base qualities are not recorded, but no much larger clone differs from it by a single base. The source of the sample is a study of human T cells and chemical hapten exposure (dated by TCRdb to 2020 to 2022). Notes on the research overall: For sensitization, 2% DPC in acetone was applied to a roughly 2 cm by roughly 2 cm area of upper inner arm skin. Twenty-nine alopecia patients provided blood for TCR sequencing at one to four time points (pre-sensitization, 2, 6 and 24 weeks). Blood samples were taken from patients before sensitization (week 0) and then at 2, 6 and about 24 weeks after DPC sensitization. Most of the patients in the cohort were female, and the cohort covered alopecia areata with under or over 50% scalp involvement, alopecia totalis and alopecia universalis. Patch testing on the upper back used Finn chambers containing 0.01% DPC, with scoring done after 6 days according to International Contact Dermatitis Research Group standards. Libraries were pooled for sequencing, and variation in per-sample TCR yields was attributed mainly to small differences in library volumes within the pool. Patients additionally received weekly therapeutic DPC doses to the scalp throughout the approximately 25-week study period. This study followed changes in the peripheral blood TCR repertoire in vivo during primary and secondary sensitization of alopecia patients to the hapten diphenylcyclopropenone (DPC).

The time point tag for this specimen amounts to: patch test 3, about 24 weeks after DPC sensitization. What the treatment or condition label conveys for this sample: therapeutic diphenylcyclopropenone sensitization with weekly scalp DPC. At every patch-test visit, the blood draw took place before the patch test was put on. Patients were eligible if aged 18 to 70, diagnosed with alopecia and judged suitable for DPC therapy, and pregnant patients were excluded. Total RNA was extracted from unfractionated whole blood that had been collected in Tempus Blood RNA tubes. The library relied on RACE. Sequencing was carried out with a NextSeq 500. During library preparation, unique molecular identifiers were attached to individual cDNA molecules so that TCRs could be counted in a quantitative, reproducible way. From each blood RNA sample, both TCR alpha and TCR beta chains were sequenced. The paper's processing steps were these. A median of around 100,000 TCRs per sample was observed, with a range of about 20,000 to 700,000. The Decombinator software suite was used to annotate V, J and CDR3 in the TCR reads. For PS versus PT1 abundance plots, all samples were subsampled to the same number of TCRs (28,000). Expanded TCRs were defined as absent before sensitization and observed at least eight times at the 2-week time point. TCRdb reprocessed the public reads (quality trimming at Q25 with fastp, clone calling with MiXCR) and kept in-frame beta chains. One record per CDR3 amino acid sequence lists the most common genes and DNA. V and J calls and clone size were set by TCRdb, not the authors. The sample data list roughly 69,000 distinct CDR3 sequences, and roughly 9.6% of these were observed just once. The top ten clonotypes cover less than 2.5% of the sample.

Counted from cysteine to phenylalanine, this CDR3 has 14 amino acids. The only DNA kept is the CDR3, 42 bases in frame from the first base. Trimming takes 5 bases from V and 6 bases from J, and the germline ends sit 14 bases apart. CDR1 is given as SNHLY and CDR2 as FYNNEI, both from the germline V gene. Points the paper makes about the study in general: Compared with pre-sensitization or healthy control sets, expanded TCRs formed significantly more large CDR3 similarity clusters, which is consistent with antigen-driven responses. Repeated subsampling changed both the strength of the expansion versus patch-test correlation and the threshold at which the correlation became significant. DPC sensitization did not change how many TCRs were above 1 in 1000 frequency, and no evidence was found of alterations in global repertoire structure. All patients had alopecia, a presumed autoimmune disease, so their immune response might differ from that of healthy individuals. The number of PT1 expanded TCRs positively correlated with patch test score, significant at thresholds 8, 16 and 32 but not 4.

This TCR was recovered from a young woman with alopecia areata. Some clones in this sample may be carry-over from other donors' samples. The chain couples TRBV2 to TRBJ1-5, with a tentative D gene TRBD1 over 5 matching bases. The sample here was whole blood, taken in connection with sensitization to the hapten diphenylcyclopropenone (DPC). Here the CDR3 is given as CASSTPAGGQPQHF. The bases are TGTGCCAGCAGTACCCCAGCGGGGGGTCAGCCCCAGCATTTT.